This TCR beta chain was recorded in a study of regulatory T cells in long-lasting Graves disease. In the case of this clonotype: Its antigen is unidentified. A read error likely explains this, since a far larger clone differs by one base.

Time point: persistent/refractory GD, antithyroid drugs over 5 years with positive TRAb. Extracted RNA from PBMCs served as the source of the TCR library. CDR3-region Arm-PCR and iRepertoire HTBI primers produced the TCR beta libraries. TCRdb reanalysed the multiplex PCR reads using MiXCR and keeps one entry per CDR3 protein. In the table there are 310,000 or so distinct CDR3 sequences, around a fifth of which are singletons. Whole-study results and caveats: Persistent Graves' cases showed lower TCR diversity than newly diagnosed cases. Comparison showed that persistent patients shared more public clonotypes (about 2,700) than new patients (roughly 1,000). Gene preferences differed: TRBV28, TRBJ1-2, TRBJ2-5 in persistent cases.

This CDR3 spans 15 amino acids. Germline V gives CDR1 MNHEY, CDR2 SVGAGI. The genes are TRBV6-5 and TRBJ2-7; TRBD2 matches 8 bases. This TCR was recovered from a female donor with Graves disease. The specimen was peripheral blood mononuclear cells (PBMCs), collected when the disease was refractory, from a patient treated with antithyroid drugs. Written as DNA, the CDR3 is TGTGCCAGCAGTTACGGGCTAGCGGGCACTTACGGGCAGTACTTC. It yields the protein CASSYGLAGTYGQYF.